Given below is one T cell receptor (beta chain) in context. This sample stems from a study of cytotoxic CD8 clonotypes in ibrutinib-treated CLL. TCRdb keeps only in-frame clones here, not all; method: immunoSEQ multiplex PCR. The table includes tens of thousands of clones, less than 85% detected once. CDR3 size: 15 residues. V shed 0 bases and J 8 bases; nucleotides not matched to a gene: 7. Per the germline V gene, CDR1 is SGHKS and CDR2 is YYEKEE (reference sequence). V usage is TRBV5-5 and J usage is TRBJ2-1; 8 nucleotides line up with TRBD2. The sample here was PBMCs, taken after 24 months of ibrutinib treatment. The clonotype was recovered from a human donor with chronic lymphocytic leukemia. CDR3 in amino acids: CASSLVPSGFYEQFF. CDR3 in DNA: TGTGCCAGCAGCTTGGTGCCTAGCGGGTTCTATGAGCAGTTCTTC.